The 18 T cell receptor beta chains given below trace back to one sample, sequenced in a study of blood T cell repertoires in COVID-19. The protocol was immunoSEQ multiplex PCR, while the TCRdb copy is restricted to in-frame clones and leaves out a portion. Of 77,000 or so clones in the sample, approximately 83% are singletons; the top ten hold 6.9%. Sequencing was done on a sample of peripheral blood. The receptors originated from a man aged 25 to 40 with COVID-19, enrolled during active disease.

The chain couples TRBV4-1 to TRBJ2-2; 9 bases fit TRBD1. Germline CDR1 and CDR2: MGHRA and YSYEKL. Trimming at V came to 1 base and at J to 5 bases, leaving 8 bases not matched to a gene. The CDR3 totals 17 residues. CDR3 loop: CASSQVTTGGNTGELFF. CDR3 DNA sequence: TGCGCCAGCAGCCAAGTAACGACAGGGGGGAATACCGGGGAGCTGTTTTTT.

The chain joins TRBV25-1 to TRBJ2-1, with D possibly TRBD2 on 6 matching bases. The CDR3 runs to 15 residues. Per germline, CDR1 MGHDK and CDR2 SYGVNS. Trimming removed 4 bases at V and 5 bases at J, with 15 bases between. Written as DNA, the CDR3 is TGTGCCAGCAGTGCGCCGGGACTGCAAGACAATGAGCAGTTCTTC. Amino acids: CASSAPGLQDNEQFF.

The V call is TRBV7-9, the J call TRBJ1-1; no clear D gene. This CDR3 has 12 residues. Germline values: CDR1 SEHNR, CDR2 FQNEAQ (reference sequence). Between the trimmed V and J ends, which lost 1 base and 5 bases, there was a span of 5 bases. This CDR3 reads CASSLVETEAFF. The CDR3 DNA sequence: TGTGCCAGCAGCTTAGTAGAAACTGAAGCTTTCTTT.

V and J are TRBV5-6 and TRBJ1-1; D might be TRBD1 (6 bases). The CDR3 covers 14 residues. The V end was cut by 2 bases, the J end by 10 bases, with 18 bases between. Germline-derived CDR1 and CDR2 are SGHDT and YYEEEE. The CDR3 here is CASSFSAGDKGAFF. For the CDR3, the DNA is TGTGCCAGCAGCTTTTCAGCAGGGGACAAGGGAGCTTTCTTT.

In DNA form, the CDR3 reads TGTGCCAGCATCCACCGGGGGGCCAACGTCCTGACTTTC. Its protein product is CASIHRGANVLTF. V usage is TRBV6-6 and J usage is TRBJ2-6; D is uncertain. CDR1 is MNHNY and CDR2 is SVGAGI in the germline V gene (reference sequence). CDR3 length: 13 residues. Trimming pared 7 bases from V and 4 bases from J, leaving 8 bases between.

The chain recombines TRBV28 with TRBJ2-7, with 8 bases fitting TRBD2. The junction had 11 bases not matched to a gene; V was cut back by 3 bases and J by 7 bases. The CDR3 length is 15 residues. Per the germline V gene, CDR1 is MDHEN and CDR2 is SYDVKM. The CDR3 coding sequence is TGTGCCAGCAGTTTTGGGCGGGAGGCCCGCGTAGAGCAGTACTTC. The encoded protein is CASSFGREARVEQYF. Full variable domain (missing parts from reference TRBV28 and TRBJ2-7): DVKVTQSSRYLVKRTGEKVFLECVQDMDHENMFWYRQDPGLGLRLIYFSYDVKMKEKGDIPEGYSVSREKKERFSLILESASTNQTSMYLCASSFGREARVEQYFGPGTRLTVT.

This rearrangement joins TRBV7-9 to TRBJ2-1; 8 nucleotides line up with TRBD2. The CDR3 length is 19 residues. The V gene's germline CDR1 is SEHNR and CDR2 FQNEAQ (reference sequence). V lost 0 bases to trimming and J lost 8 bases; unmatched junction nucleotides: 18. CDR3 region: CASSLARVVGRSGGDEQFF. DNA of the CDR3: TGTGCCAGCAGCTTAGCGCGGGTTGTAGGGCGGAGCGGGGGCGATGAGCAGTTCTTC.

The V gene is TRBV28, the J gene TRBJ1-2; tentatively, D is TRBD1 (6 bases). V was clipped by 5 bases and J by 5 bases, with 15 bases between them. This CDR3 has 14 residues. Germline CDR1 and CDR2: MDHEN and SYDVKM. In nucleotides, the CDR3 is TGTGCCAGCAGTCTCGGACAGCAAATGTATGGCTACACCTTC. It codes for CASSLGQQMYGYTF.

V gene TRBV7-8 combines with J gene TRBJ1-2, with TRBD1 matching 9 bases. V dropped 1 base and J dropped 6; count of bases not matched to a gene: 12. The germline V gene encodes CDR1 SGHVS and CDR2 FQNEAQ. The CDR3 consists of 17 residues. CDR3 DNA: TGTGCCAGCAGCTTAGGATACAGGGGGCAGGCCTCGGATGGCTACACCTTC. This translates into CASSLGYRGQASDGYTF.

This chain links TRBV28 with TRBJ1-4, with D possibly being TRBD1 (6 bases). Germline V lookup: CDR1 MDHEN, CDR2 SYDVKM. The CDR3 is made up of 16 amino acids. V was trimmed by 4 bases and J by 6 bases, leaving 18 bases between them. The CDR3 DNA reads as TGTGCCAGCAGTTCCACCTGGGAGGGGGGTTATGAAAAACTGTTTTTT. Its protein is CASSSTWEGGYEKLFF.

J is TRBJ2-1 and V is TRBV9; TRBD2 matches at 8 bases. CDR3 length: 15 residues. CDR1 and CDR2 from the germline V gene are SGDLS and YYNGEE. With V trimmed by 4 bases and J by 0 bases, 3 bases remained unmatched. The CDR3 nucleotides are TGTGCCAGCAGCATCACTAGCGGCTCCTACAATGAGCAGTTCTTC. Protein product: CASSITSGSYNEQFF.

V is TRBV18 and J is TRBJ1-1, with D possibly TRBD1 on 6 matching bases. V dropped 6 bases and J dropped 1 base, with 12 bases sitting between them. The CDR3 contains 14 residues. The germline CDR1 and CDR2 sequences are KGHSH and LQKENI. CDR3 protein: CASSPGTQNTEAFF. CDR3 coding DNA: TGTGCCAGCTCGCCCGGGACACAGAACACTGAAGCTTTCTTT.

This clone showed up just once. V and J are TRBV4-2 and TRBJ2-5; TRBD1 agrees at 12 bases. The CDR3 is 18 residues long. CDR1 and CDR2 from the germline V gene are LGHNA and YNFKEQ. After removal of 0 bases from V and 5 bases from J, the junction contained 10 bases not matched to a gene. This chain's CDR3 is CASSQDGGQGALWETQYF. The CDR3, as DNA: TGTGCCAGCAGCCAAGATGGGGGACAGGGGGCGCTCTGGGAGACCCAGTACTTC.

The rearrangement uses TRBV7-9 and TRBJ1-1; TRBD1 is a possible D gene (5 bases). Deletions cut 5 bases from V and 3 bases from J, with 19 bases between. The CDR3 length is 16 residues. Per the germline V gene, CDR1 is SEHNR and CDR2 is FQNEAQ (reference sequence). This CDR3 reads CASSPRAGLEDTEAFF. The DNA of the CDR3 is TGTGCCAGCAGCCCCCGGGCAGGGCTTGAGGACACTGAAGCTTTCTTT.

The rearrangement joins TRBV15 to TRBJ2-5; D is perhaps TRBD1 (5 bases). The V end lost 3 bases, the J end lost 2 bases, and 13 bases lay between the germline ends. CDR1 is LNHNV and CDR2 is YYDKDF in the germline V gene (reference sequence). The CDR3 runs 15 residues. The CDR3 reads CATSRGSDIQETQYF. CDR3 nucleotides: TGTGCCACCAGCAGGGGATCGGACATTCAAGAGACCCAGTACTTC.

The chain recombines TRBV24-1 with TRBJ2-1; the D is unclear. This CDR3 has 14 amino acids. Germline lookup yields CDR1 KGHDR and CDR2 SFDVKD. Trimming removed 1 base from V and 3 bases from J, with 6 bases in between. The CDR3 loop is CATSDLPDYNEQFF. The DNA for the CDR3 is TGTGCCACCAGTGATTTACCAGACTACAATGAGCAGTTCTTC.

The genes are TRBV28 and TRBJ2-5; 7 nucleotides line up with TRBD1. V trimming: 5 bases; J trimming: 1 base; junction bases outside the gene matches: 4. From germline, CDR1 is MDHEN and CDR2 SYDVKM. The length of the CDR3 is 14 residues. CDR3 region: CASSLGQVQETQYF. In nucleotides, the CDR3 is TGTGCCAGCAGTCTCGGACAGGTCCAAGAGACCCAGTACTTC.

The chain couples TRBV27 to TRBJ2-7; D uncertain. V was cut by 5 bases and J by 2 bases, with 13 bases left in between. The CDR3 has 14 amino acids. CDR1 MNHEY and CDR2 SMNVEV come from the germline V gene (reference sequence). This CDR3 reads CASSPRSPTYEQYF. The CDR3 coding sequence is TGTGCCAGCAGTCCCCGGTCGCCCACCTACGAGCAGTACTTC.